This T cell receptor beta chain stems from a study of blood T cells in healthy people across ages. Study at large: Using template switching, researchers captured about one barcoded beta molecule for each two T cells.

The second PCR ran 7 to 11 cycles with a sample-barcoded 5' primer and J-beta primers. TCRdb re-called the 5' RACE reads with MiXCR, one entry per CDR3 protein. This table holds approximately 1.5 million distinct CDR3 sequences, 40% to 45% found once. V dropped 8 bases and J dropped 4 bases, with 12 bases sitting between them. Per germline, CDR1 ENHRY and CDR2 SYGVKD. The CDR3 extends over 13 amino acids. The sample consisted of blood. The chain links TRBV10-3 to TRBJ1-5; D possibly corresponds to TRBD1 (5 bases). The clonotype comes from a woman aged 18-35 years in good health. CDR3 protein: CAIRYGANQPQHF. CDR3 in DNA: TGTGCCATCCGGTACGGGGCTAATCAGCCCCAGCATTTT.